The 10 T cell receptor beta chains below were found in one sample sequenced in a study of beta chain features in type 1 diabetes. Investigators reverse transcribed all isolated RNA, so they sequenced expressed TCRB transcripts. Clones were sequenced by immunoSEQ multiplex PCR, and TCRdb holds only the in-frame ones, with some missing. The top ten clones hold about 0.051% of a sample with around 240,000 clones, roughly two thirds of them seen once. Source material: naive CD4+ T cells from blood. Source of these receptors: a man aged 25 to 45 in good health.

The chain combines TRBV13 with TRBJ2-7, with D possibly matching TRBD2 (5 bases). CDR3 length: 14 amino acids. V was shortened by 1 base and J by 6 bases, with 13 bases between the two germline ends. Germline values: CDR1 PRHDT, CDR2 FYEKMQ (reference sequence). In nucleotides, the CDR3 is TGTGCCAGCAGCTTAGATCCGGGCGGAGGCGAGCAGTACTTC. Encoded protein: CASSLDPGGGEQYF.

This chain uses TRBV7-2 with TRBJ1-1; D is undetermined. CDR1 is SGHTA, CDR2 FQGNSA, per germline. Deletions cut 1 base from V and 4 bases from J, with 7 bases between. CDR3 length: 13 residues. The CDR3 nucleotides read TGTGCCAGCAGCTTAGGGGAGAGCACTGAAGCTTTCTTT. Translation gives CASSLGESTEAFF.

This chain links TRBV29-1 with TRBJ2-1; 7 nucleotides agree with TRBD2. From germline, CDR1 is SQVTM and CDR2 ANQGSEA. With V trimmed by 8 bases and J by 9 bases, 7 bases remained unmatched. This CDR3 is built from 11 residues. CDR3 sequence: CSWRESSEQFF. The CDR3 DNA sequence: TGCAGCTGGCGGGAGTCTAGTGAGCAGTTCTTC.

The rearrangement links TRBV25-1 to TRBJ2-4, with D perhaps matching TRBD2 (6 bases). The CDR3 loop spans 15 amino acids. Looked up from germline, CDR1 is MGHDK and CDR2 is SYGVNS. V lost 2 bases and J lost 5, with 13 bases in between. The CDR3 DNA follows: TGTGCCAGCAGTGAAGGGACTCTGGGGGAAAACATTCAGTACTTC. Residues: CASSEGTLGENIQYF. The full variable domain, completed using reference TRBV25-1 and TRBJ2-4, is EADIYQTPRYLVIGTGKKITLECSQTMGHDKMYWYQQDPGMELHLIHYSYGVNSTEKGDLSSESTVSRIRTEHFPLTLESARPSHTSQYLCASSEGTLGENIQYFGAGTRLSVL.

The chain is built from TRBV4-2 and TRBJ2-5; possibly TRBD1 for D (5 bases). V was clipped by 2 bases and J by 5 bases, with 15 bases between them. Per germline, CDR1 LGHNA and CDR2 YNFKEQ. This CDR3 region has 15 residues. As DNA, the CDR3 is TGTGCCAGCAGCCAAACGGACAAGTCATGGGAGACCCAGTACTTC. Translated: CASSQTDKSWETQYF.

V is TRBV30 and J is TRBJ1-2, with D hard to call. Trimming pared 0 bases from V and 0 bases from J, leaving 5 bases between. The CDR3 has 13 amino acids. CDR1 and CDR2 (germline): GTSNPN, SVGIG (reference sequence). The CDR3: CAWSVWPNYGYTF. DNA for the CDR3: TGTGCCTGGAGTGTATGGCCTAACTATGGCTACACCTTC.

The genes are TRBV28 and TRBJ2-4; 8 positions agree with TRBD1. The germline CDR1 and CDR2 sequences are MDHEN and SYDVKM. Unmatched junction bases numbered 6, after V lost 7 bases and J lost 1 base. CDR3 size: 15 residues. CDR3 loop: CASTSGGLAKNIQYF. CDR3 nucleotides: TGTGCCAGCACCTCAGGGGGCTTGGCCAAAAACATTCAGTACTTC.

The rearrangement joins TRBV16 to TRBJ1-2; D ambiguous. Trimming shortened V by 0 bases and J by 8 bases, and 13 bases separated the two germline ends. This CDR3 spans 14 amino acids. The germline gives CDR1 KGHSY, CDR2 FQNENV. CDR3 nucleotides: TGTGCCAGCAGCCAATCTCGAGGGTTACGAGGCTACACCTTC. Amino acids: CASSQSRGLRGYTF. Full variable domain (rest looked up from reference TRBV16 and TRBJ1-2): GEEVAQTPKHLVRGEGQKAKLYCAPIKGHSYVFWYQQVLKNEFKFLISFQNENVFDETGMPKERFSAKCLPNSPCSLEIQATKLEDSAVYFCASSQSRGLRGYTFGSGTRLTVV.

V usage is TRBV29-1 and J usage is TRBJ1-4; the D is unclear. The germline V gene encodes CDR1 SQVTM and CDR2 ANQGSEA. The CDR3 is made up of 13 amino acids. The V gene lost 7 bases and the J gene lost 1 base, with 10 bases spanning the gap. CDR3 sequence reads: CSAQKLTNEKLFF. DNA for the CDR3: TGCAGCGCCCAAAAATTAACTAATGAAAAACTGTTTTTT.

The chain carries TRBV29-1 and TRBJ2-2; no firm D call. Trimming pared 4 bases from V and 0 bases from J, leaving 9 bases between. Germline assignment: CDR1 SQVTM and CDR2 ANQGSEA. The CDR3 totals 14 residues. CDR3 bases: TGCAGCGTTGGTAGGTCAGCGAACACCGGGGAGCTGTTTTTT. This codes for CSVGRSANTGELFF.